These 8 T cell receptor beta chains were sequenced from one sample in a study of blood T cell repertoires in COVID-19. TCRdb's table, derived via immunoSEQ multiplex PCR, lists solely in-frame clones and lacks some. Here the sample spans about 180,000 clones, more than 75% being singletons. Sequencing was done on a sample of peripheral blood. These receptors were taken from a person aged 70 to 80 with COVID-19, enrolled during active disease.

The gene calls are TRBV5-1 and TRBJ2-3; 12 bases fit TRBD2. Germline CDR1 is SGHRS and CDR2 is YFSETQ. V shed 6 bases and J 4 bases; nucleotides not matched to a gene: 9. The CDR3 has 16 residues. Here the CDR3 DNA reads TGCGCCAGCAACCTGAGACTAGCGGGGGTAGCAGATACGCAGTATTTT. Its protein product is CASNLRLAGVADTQYF.

V gene TRBV7-9 combines with J gene TRBJ2-1; D gene uncertain. The CDR3 consists of 17 residues. The V end lost 5 bases, the J end lost 4 bases, and 21 bases lay between the germline ends. Germline lookup yields CDR1 SEHNR and CDR2 FQNEAQ (reference sequence). This CDR3 is CASSPRPSTTIYNEQFF. CDR3 coding DNA: TGTGCCAGCAGCCCCCGCCCTAGTACCACCATATACAATGAGCAGTTCTTC. Drawing the rest from reference TRBV7-9 and TRBJ2-1, the complete variable domain is DTGVSQNPRHKITKRGQNVTFRCDPISEHNRLYWYRQTLGQGPEFLTYFQNEAQLEKSRLLSDRFSAERPKGSFSTLEIQRTEQGDSAMYLCASSPRPSTTIYNEQFFGPGTRLTVL.

The chain is built from TRBV5-1 and TRBJ2-7; D might be TRBD2 (5 bases). Germline assignment: CDR1 SGHRS and CDR2 YFSETQ. V lost 4 bases and J lost 1, with 15 bases in between. The CDR3 length is 15 residues. The CDR3 protein is CASSPTRASSYEQYF. The CDR3 DNA is TGCGCCAGCAGCCCAACTAGGGCCTCATCCTACGAGCAGTACTTC.

The sample holds a few counts of this clone. CDR3 amino acids: CASSAGSGRYNEQFF. Written as DNA, the CDR3 is TGTGCCAGCAGTGCCGGCAGCGGGCGTTACAATGAGCAGTTCTTC. V usage is TRBV2 and J usage is TRBJ2-1; possibly TRBD2 for D (6 bases). Germline assignment: CDR1 SNHLY and CDR2 FYNNEI. The CDR3 consists of 15 residues. V lost 4 bases to trimming and J lost 4 bases, with 14 bases between them.

V gene TRBV27 combines with J gene TRBJ2-2; TRBD1 aligns across 8 bases. The CDR3 sequence is 18 residues long. V dropped 0 bases and J dropped 3; count of bases not matched to a gene: 9. Germline CDR1 is MNHEY and CDR2 is SMNVEV (reference sequence). The CDR3 protein is CASSLSWTGRGDTGELFF. The DNA of the CDR3 is TGTGCCAGCAGTTTATCATGGACAGGGAGAGGCGACACCGGGGAGCTGTTTTTT.

V gene TRBV12-3 or TRBV12-4 combines with J gene TRBJ2-1; no reliable D call. The CDR3 is made up of 13 amino acids. V was pared by 6 bases and J by 5 bases, with 11 bases between. This CDR3 reads CASSLEAHNEQFF. The CDR3 DNA sequence: TGTGCCAGCAGCCTAGAGGCTCACAATGAGCAGTTCTTC.

V and J are TRBV7-2 and TRBJ2-1; D possibly corresponds to TRBD2 (5 bases). The V end lost 3 bases, the J end lost 7 bases, and 13 bases lay between the germline ends. Germline V gene sequence: CDR1 SGHTA, CDR2 FQGNSA. The CDR3 contains 14 residues. CDR3 DNA sequence: TGTGCCAGCAGCTTTCAGCGGAGAGGGAATGAGCAGTTCTTC. Amino acids: CASSFQRRGNEQFF.

The CDR3 DNA is TGTGCCAGCGTCAGGGTGGGGACGAACACCGGGGAGCTGTTTTTT. As protein: CASVRVGTNTGELFF. The V and J genes are TRBV2 and TRBJ2-2; TRBD1 might be the D (5 bases). Germline CDR1 SNHLY, CDR2 FYNNEI. The CDR3 has 15 amino acids. Deletions cut 8 bases from V and 0 bases from J, with 13 bases between.